A single sample gave rise to the 13 T cell receptor beta chains below, sequenced in a study of blood T cell repertoires in COVID-19. Sequenced by immunoSEQ multiplex PCR; TCRdb stores in-frame clones only, minus some. The sample lists about 300,000 clones, around 87% occurring once. Input material: peripheral blood. All receptors derive from a man aged 65 to 79 with acute or convalescent COVID-19.

The V call is TRBV27, the J call TRBJ1-5, with 8 positions matching TRBD1. The trim removed 6 bases at V and 6 bases at J, leaving 7 bases unmatched. The CDR3 extends over 14 amino acids. Germline assignment: CDR1 MNHEY and CDR2 SMNVEV (reference sequence). The CDR3 bases are TGTGCCAGCAGCCGGACAGGGAGCGGTCAGCCCCAGCATTTT. Translating it yields CASSRTGSGQPQHF.

J is TRBJ1-3 and V is TRBV28; TRBD1 matches 9 bases. Trimming cost V 5 bases and J 2 bases; bases outside gene matches: 4. The CDR3 consists of 15 residues. CDR1 is MDHEN and CDR2 is SYDVKM in the germline V gene. This CDR3 reads CASSTGTGTGNTIYF. Written as DNA, the CDR3 is TGTGCCAGCAGTACCGGGACAGGGACTGGAAACACCATATATTTT. The whole variable domain, remainder taken from reference TRBV28 and TRBJ1-3, is DVKVTQSSRYLVKRTGEKVFLECVQDMDHENMFWYRQDPGLGLRLIYFSYDVKMKEKGDIPEGYSVSREKKERFSLILESASTNQTSMYLCASSTGTGTGNTIYFGEGSWLTVV.

The chain recombines TRBV18 with TRBJ1-1; 9 bases align to TRBD1. V gave up 5 bases and J gave up 7 bases; unmatched junction bases: 5. This CDR3 has 13 amino acids. Per germline, CDR1 KGHSH and CDR2 LQKENI. CDR3 amino acids: CASSIQGAGEAFF. The CDR3 DNA sequence: TGTGCCAGCTCAATACAGGGGGCGGGTGAAGCTTTCTTT. Full variable domain (remainder filled in from reference TRBV18 and TRBJ1-1): NAGVMQNPRHLVRRRGQEARLRCSPMKGHSHVYWYRQLPEEGLKFMVYLQKENIIDESGMPKERFSAEFPKEGPSILRIQQVVRGDSAAYFCASSIQGAGEAFFGQGTRLTVV.

For this clone: The sample has other DNA sequences that encode this CDR3 too. The gene calls are TRBV4-2 and TRBJ2-1; 12 bases map to TRBD2. CDR3 size: 16 residues. Germline V gene sequence: CDR1 LGHNA, CDR2 YNFKEQ. J gave up 10 bases and V 3 bases, and 10 bases lay outside the gene matches. CDR3 in DNA: TGTGCCAGCAGCCACATGGCGGGACTAGCGGGCGACGAGCAGTTCTTC. This gives the protein CASSHMAGLAGDEQFF.

This clone was seen a handful of times. This chain joins TRBV5-4 and TRBJ2-3; 8 bases agree with TRBD1. Germline V gene data show CDR1 as SGHNT and CDR2 as YYREEE (reference sequence). V shed 0 bases, J shed 4 bases, and the junction held 1 base outside the gene matches. CDR3 size: 14 residues. CDR3 in DNA: TGTGCCAGCAGCTTGGGGACAGGGTCAGATACGCAGTATTTT. Protein sequence: CASSLGTGSDTQYF.

This clone was recorded only once. The rearrangement uses TRBV7-9 and TRBJ2-1, with D perhaps TRBD1 (6 bases). Germline V CDR1 and CDR2: SEHNR, FQNEAQ (reference sequence). The V gene lost 5 bases and the J gene lost 5 bases, with 19 bases spanning the gap. CDR3 length: 16 amino acids. The CDR3 DNA sequence: TGTGCCAGCAGCAAGAAGACAGGATTAATGCACAATGAGCAGTTCTTC. It codes for CASSKKTGLMHNEQFF.

This clone was recorded a few times. The gene calls are TRBV5-6 and TRBJ2-1; TRBD1 agrees at 8 bases. The CDR3 is 14 amino acids. After removal of 7 bases from V and 3 bases from J, the junction contained 6 bases not matched to a gene. The germline CDR1 and CDR2 sequences are SGHDT and YYEEEE. Written as DNA, the CDR3 is TGTGCCAGCGCCGAGGACAGGGTCTACAATGAGCAGTTCTTC. This translates into CASAEDRVYNEQFF.

The genes are TRBV10-3 and TRBJ1-6; 7 nucleotides align to TRBD1. The V gene end was trimmed by 3 bases and the J gene end by 5 bases; junction bases not matched to a gene: 4. This CDR3 has 15 amino acids. In germline, CDR1 is ENHRY, CDR2 SYGVKD. CDR3 in amino acids: CAISEGTANNSPLHF. The CDR3 DNA is TGTGCCATCAGTGAAGGGACAGCAAATAATTCACCCCTCCACTTT.

V gene TRBV5-1 combines with J gene TRBJ2-1, with TRBD2 matching over 13 bases. This CDR3 is 17 amino acids long. With V trimmed by 4 bases and J by 2 bases, 6 bases remained unmatched. The germline gives CDR1 SGHRS, CDR2 YFSETQ. The CDR3 sequence: CASSAGTSGTAYNEQFF. In DNA, the CDR3 is TGCGCCAGCAGCGCAGGGACTAGCGGGACAGCCTACAATGAGCAGTTCTTC.

The V and J genes are TRBV28 and TRBJ1-2; 9 bases are a match to TRBD1. Looked up from germline, CDR1 is MDHEN and CDR2 is SYDVKM. The CDR3 is 14 residues long. V was pared by 3 bases and J by 5 bases, with 4 bases of the junction left unmatched. CDR3 in DNA: TGTGCCAGCAGTTTGACAGGGGGGGGATATGGCTACACCTTC. Protein product: CASSLTGGGYGYTF.

V gene TRBV4-3 combines with J gene TRBJ2-3; 11 nucleotides align to TRBD2. This CDR3 is 16 amino acids long. The V gene end was trimmed by 1 base and the J gene end by 7 bases; junction bases not matched to a gene: 7. The germline CDR1 and CDR2 sequences are LGHNA and YSLEER. The CDR3 loop reads CASSQGLAGNGNTQYF. CDR3 nucleotide sequence: TGCGCCAGCAGCCAAGGACTAGCGGGAAATGGAAATACGCAGTATTTT.

The CDR3: CATSRGQGDNYGYTF. The CDR3 DNA is TGTGCCACCAGCAGAGGACAGGGCGATAACTATGGCTACACCTTC. The rearrangement links TRBV15 to TRBJ1-2; TRBD1 agrees at 7 bases. The CDR3 is 15 amino acids. Trimming cost V 1 base and J 1 base; bases outside gene matches: 3. Germline loops: CDR1 LNHNV, CDR2 YYDKDF (reference sequence).

The chain carries TRBV3-1 (or the pseudogene TRBV3-2) and TRBJ1-2; no definite D call. Germline V gene data show CDR1 as LGHDT and CDR2 as YNNKEL (reference sequence). This CDR3 is built from 16 residues. V was pared by 0 bases and J by 4 bases, with 15 bases between. The CDR3 sequence is CASSQDGTVIGYGYTF. As DNA, the CDR3 is TGTGCCAGCAGCCAAGATGGTACGGTGATCGGCTATGGCTACACCTTC.